Following are 9 T cell receptor beta chains from one sample sequenced in a study of early T cells in non-severe SARS-CoV-2 infection (dated by TCRdb to the early 2020s). The library was made by 5' RACE. The sequencing machine was a NextSeq 500. The public reads were run again by TCRdb, first through fastp at Q25 and then through MiXCR, and only productive beta chains were kept. Every CDR3 protein is listed once, alongside the most common genes and DNA of its rows. Within this sample are 100,000 to 150,000 distinct CDR3 sequences, with 14% to 15% of them counted one time only. The ten largest clones capture 20% to 25% of the sample. Sequencing was done on a sample of whole blood. These receptor sequences come from an adult who was a healthcare worker with PCR-confirmed SARS-CoV-2 infection or an uninfected control (not recorded which).

This clonotype was observed many times. The chain couples TRBV11-3 to TRBJ1-1; no firm D call. CDR1 is SGHNT and CDR2 is YENEEA in the germline V gene. The germline V and J ends were trimmed by 1 base and 1 base, with 4 bases remaining between them. The CDR3 is 13 amino acids. CDR3 DNA: TGTGCCAGCAGCTTAGGAGCGAACACTGAAGCTTTCTTT. Protein: CASSLGANTEAFF.

Only a few counts were recorded for this clonotype. The chain combines TRBV2 with TRBJ2-5; 9 nucleotides line up with TRBD2. CDR3 length: 15 amino acids. The V and J ends lost 3 bases and 5 bases, in that order; junction bases with no gene match: 7. In germline, CDR1 is SNHLY, CDR2 FYNNEI. CDR3 residues: CASSERAGGSETQYF. CDR3 coding DNA: TGTGCCAGCAGTGAGAGAGCGGGGGGAAGTGAGACCCAGTACTTC. Filled out from reference TRBV2 and TRBJ2-5, the complete variable domain reads EPEVTQTPSHQVTQMGQEVILRCVPISNHLYFYWYRQILGQKVEFLVSFYNNEISEKSEIFDDQFSVERPDGSNFTLKIRSTKLEDSAMYFCASSERAGGSETQYFGPGTRLLVL.

This clonotype has a handful of counts. The rearrangement joins TRBV19 to TRBJ2-7, with 9 bases identical to TRBD1. CDR1 LNHDA and CDR2 SQIVND come from the germline V gene (reference sequence). The CDR3 runs to 16 residues. Unmatched junction bases numbered 12, after V lost 7 bases and J lost 2 bases. The CDR3 DNA sequence: TGTGCCAGTAAGGGGACAGGGTCCGAGGGGGCCTACGAGCAGTACTTC. Translated, it gives CASKGTGSEGAYEQYF.

The sample holds a few counts of this clonotype. The chain combines TRBV29-1 with TRBJ2-3, with TRBD1 matching 7 bases. Germline values: CDR1 SQVTM, CDR2 ANQGSEA. After removal of 6 bases from V and 5 bases from J, the junction contained 5 bases not matched to a gene. The CDR3 consists of 12 residues. CDR3 nucleotides: TGCAGCGTCGACAGGGTTGGAGATACGCAGTATTTT. Translating gives CSVDRVGDTQYF.

V and J are TRBV20-1 and TRBJ1-1, with 7 bases matching TRBD1. The germline V gene has CDR1 DFQATT and CDR2 SNEGSKA (reference sequence). This CDR3 has 12 amino acids. Losses at the gene ends were 5 bases for V and 2 bases for J; bases not matched to a gene: 2. CDR3 region: CSAGQVNTEAFF. The CDR3 bases are TGCAGTGCTGGACAGGTAAACACTGAAGCTTTCTTT.

This clonotype was recorded many times. The chain employs TRBV18 and TRBJ2-5; no clear D gene. CDR3 size: 13 residues. Germline V CDR1 and CDR2: KGHSH, LQKENI. With 0 bases removed from V and 4 bases from J, the gap between germline ends came to 6 bases. The DNA of the CDR3 is TGTGCCAGCTCACCACCGGGCTCAGAGACCCAGTACTTC. Its protein product is CASSPPGSETQYF.

V and J are TRBV5-1 and TRBJ1-2; no clear D gene. This CDR3 spans 12 amino acids. The V end was cut by 9 bases, the J end by 7 bases, with 16 bases between. Germline V gives CDR1 SGHRS, CDR2 YFSETQ. CDR3 protein: CANHSGLSGYTF. The DNA for the CDR3 is TGCGCCAACCACTCTGGTTTAAGTGGCTACACCTTC.

In DNA, the CDR3 is TGTGCCAGCAGCATCCGGGCAGTCGATACTGAAGCTTTCTTT. Residues: CASSIRAVDTEAFF. V usage is TRBV7-9 and J usage is TRBJ1-1; D is uncertain. Germline V CDR1 and CDR2: SEHNR, FQNEAQ (reference sequence). Deletions cut 5 bases from V and 5 bases from J, with 15 bases between. The CDR3 is made up of 14 amino acids.

The chain combines TRBV10-3 with TRBJ2-7, with D perhaps matching TRBD1 or TRBD2 (5 bases each). The germline gives CDR1 ENHRY, CDR2 SYGVKD. V lost 1 base and J 7 bases, leaving 14 bases between the germline ends. The CDR3 runs 14 residues. The CDR3 nucleotides read TGTGCCATCAGTGAGTTGGGACGTGGCGAGGAGCAGTACTTC. Protein product: CAISELGRGEEQYF.